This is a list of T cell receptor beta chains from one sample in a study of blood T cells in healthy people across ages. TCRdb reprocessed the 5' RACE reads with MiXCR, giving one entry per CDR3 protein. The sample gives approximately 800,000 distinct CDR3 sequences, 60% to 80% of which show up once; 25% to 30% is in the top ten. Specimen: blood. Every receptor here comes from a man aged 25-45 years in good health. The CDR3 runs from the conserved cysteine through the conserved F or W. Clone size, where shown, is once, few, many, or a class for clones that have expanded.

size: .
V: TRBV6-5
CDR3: CASKRGRGPSYEQYF

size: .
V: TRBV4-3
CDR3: CASSQDWGERRSPLHF

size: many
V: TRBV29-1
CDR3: CSVIDGTYEQYF

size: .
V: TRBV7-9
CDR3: CASSSRGAGGPRNEQFF

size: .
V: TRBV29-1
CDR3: CSVGGQGDPHNNYGYTF

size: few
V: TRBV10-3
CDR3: CAISESAVSTNEKLFF

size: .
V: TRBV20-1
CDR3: CSARHLGLAATYEQYF

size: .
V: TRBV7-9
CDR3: CASSLASDSSTDTQYF

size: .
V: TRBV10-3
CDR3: CAISESIDQETQYF

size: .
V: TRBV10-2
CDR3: CASSTSGPGAQYF

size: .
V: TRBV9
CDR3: CASSVAGMGTEAFF

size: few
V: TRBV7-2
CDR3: CASSLFENQPQHF

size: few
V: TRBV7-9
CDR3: CASSPWTSVDIQYF

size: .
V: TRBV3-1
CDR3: CASSHTLGGDRRYEQYF

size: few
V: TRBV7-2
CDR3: CASSLGLSGGKQFF

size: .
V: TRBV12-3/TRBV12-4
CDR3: CASSLRTGYEGNQPQHF

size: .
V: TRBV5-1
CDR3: CATRGTSQNEQFF

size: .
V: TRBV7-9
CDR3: CAISVWAASGGLWETQYF

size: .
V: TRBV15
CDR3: CATSNPSREGQTGELFF

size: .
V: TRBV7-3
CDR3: CASSLMAGPDTQYF

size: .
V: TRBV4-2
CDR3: CASSQELQGEIETQYF

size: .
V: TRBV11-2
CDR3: CASSLGGGELSTDTQYF

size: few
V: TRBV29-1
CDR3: CSVERTGGNPGQYF

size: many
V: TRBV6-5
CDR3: CASSYSSSGANVLTF

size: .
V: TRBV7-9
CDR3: CASSTGTKDYGYTF

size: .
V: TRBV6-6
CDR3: CASRLFGLLGYTF

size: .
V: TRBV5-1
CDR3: CASSGRGGSSYEQYF

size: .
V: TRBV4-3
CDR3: CASSPGGAGQVHF

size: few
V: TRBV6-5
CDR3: CASSPSVGLDEQYF

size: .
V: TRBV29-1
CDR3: CSVEGRGLQGRTEAFF

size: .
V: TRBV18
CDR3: CASSPGLRTDTQYF

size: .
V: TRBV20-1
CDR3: CSAIQTGNQPQHF

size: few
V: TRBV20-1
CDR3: CSANMGTSGANVLTF

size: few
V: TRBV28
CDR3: CASISGGTTGELFF

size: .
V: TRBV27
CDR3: CASSLGDTPGPEGYEQYF

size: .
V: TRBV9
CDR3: CASSPSGLYYQPQHF

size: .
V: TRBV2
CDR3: CASSEAQGQTSDEQYF

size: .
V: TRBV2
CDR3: CASSEARSTEAFF